The 8 T cell receptor beta chains given below trace back to one sample, sequenced in a study of blood T cell repertoires in COVID-19. The assay was immunoSEQ multiplex PCR, and TCRdb's table has in-frame clones only and misses some. The sample lists 210,000 or so clones, around 85% occurring once. Sequencing used peripheral blood. Source of these receptors: a man aged 45-65 years with COVID-19, enrolled during active disease.

CDR3 amino acids: CASSPSMTGGLNEQFF. The CDR3 DNA reads as TGTGCCAGCTCACCTAGTATGACAGGGGGCTTGAATGAGCAGTTCTTC. The V call is TRBV18, the J call TRBJ2-1; the match to TRBD1 covers 10 bases. The trim removed 3 bases at V and 7 bases at J, leaving 9 bases unmatched. Germline loops: CDR1 KGHSH, CDR2 LQKENI. This CDR3 has 16 residues. Full variable domain (rest looked up from reference TRBV18 and TRBJ2-1): NAGVMQNPRHLVRRRGQEARLRCSPMKGHSHVYWYRQLPEEGLKFMVYLQKENIIDESGMPKERFSAEFPKEGPSILRIQQVVRGDSAAYFCASSPSMTGGLNEQFFGPGTRLTVL.

The CDR3 sequence is CASTSQGSYGYTF. As DNA, the CDR3 is TGTGCCAGTACCTCCCAGGGAAGCTATGGCTACACCTTC. This chain connects TRBV19 to TRBJ1-2; D is possibly TRBD1 (5 bases). With 7 bases removed from V and 4 bases from J, the gap between germline ends came to 13 bases. Germline V gives CDR1 LNHDA, CDR2 SQIVND (reference sequence). The CDR3 has 13 residues.

The chain links TRBV6-4 to TRBJ1-3, with D unresolved. CDR3 size: 16 residues. Germline assignment: CDR1 MRHNA and CDR2 SNTAGT. Deletions cut 3 bases from V and 0 bases from J, with 12 bases between. The CDR3 loop is CASSETESSSGNTIYF. The CDR3 DNA sequence: TGTGCCAGCAGTGAAACGGAGTCCAGCTCTGGAAACACCATATATTTT.

The rearrangement joins TRBV15 to TRBJ2-1; no reliable D call. V lost 6 bases to trimming and J lost 2 bases, with 17 bases between them. Looked up from germline, CDR1 is LNHNV and CDR2 is YYDKDF (reference sequence). The CDR3 has 16 amino acids. The CDR3 bases are TGTGCCACCAGACACCAGGTAGGAAATCCCTACAATGAGCAGTTCTTC. Its protein product is CATRHQVGNPYNEQFF.

The chain uses TRBV19 and TRBJ2-6, with D hard to call. The V end was cut by 1 base, the J end by 1 base, with 5 bases between. This CDR3 is built from 15 residues. Germline lookup yields CDR1 LNHDA and CDR2 SQIVND (reference sequence). CDR3 residues: CASSIGTSGANVLTF. DNA for the CDR3: TGTGCCAGTAGTATAGGCACTTCTGGGGCCAACGTCCTGACTTTC.

The chain uses TRBV5-1 and TRBJ2-7, with 11 bases lining up with TRBD2. CDR3 length equals 14 residues. Per germline, CDR1 SGHRS and CDR2 YFSETQ. V shed 4 bases, J shed 3 bases, and the junction held 3 bases outside the gene matches. The CDR3 reads CASSQLAGDYEQYF. In DNA, the CDR3 is TGCGCCAGCAGCCAACTAGCGGGGGACTACGAGCAGTACTTC.

The genes are TRBV9 and TRBJ2-7, with 10 bases fitting TRBD1. Germline trimming cut 3 bases from V and 2 bases from J; bases unmatched to any gene: 2. The CDR3 consists of 14 residues. Germline V gives CDR1 SGDLS, CDR2 YYNGEE. The DNA for the CDR3 is TGTGCCAGCAGCGCGACAGGGGGCCCCTACGAGCAGTACTTC. Protein product: CASSATGGPYEQYF.

The DNA for the CDR3 is TGTGCCAGCAGCCACGAAGGCACAGGGCTCACCTACGAGCAGTACTTC. Translation: CASSHEGTGLTYEQYF. The genes are TRBV3-1 (or the pseudogene TRBV3-2) and TRBJ2-7, with D perhaps matching TRBD1 (6 bases). Looked up from germline, CDR1 is LGHDT and CDR2 is YNNKEL (reference sequence). The germline V and J ends were trimmed by 3 bases and 2 bases, with 17 bases remaining between them. The CDR3 is 16 residues long.